Listed here are 14 T cell receptor beta chains from one sample, sequenced in a study of shared T cell receptors in the human thymus (dated by TCRdb to the early 2020s). Receptor amplification or capture employed the immunoSEQ multiplex PCR assay. TCRdb mirrors the immuneACCESS table, restricted to in-frame sequences. Some clones are absent from its copies; in checked studies, under half trace to an unresolved V gene, and the reason for the others is unknown. The sample table records about 660,000 clones; about 87% of these occur just once. The ten largest clones add up to 0.0094% of the sample. These data are also associated with another study on human thymus T cells.

The sample taken for sequencing was thymocytes. These receptors all come from a boy less than two years old with a congenital heart defect. Donor details come from another sample of the same person, matched by shared clones.

The chain joins TRBV4-3 to TRBJ2-1; TRBD2 agrees at 10 bases. The germline CDR1 and CDR2 sequences are LGHNA and YSLEER. The CDR3 has 15 amino acids. V was pared by 3 bases and J by 3 bases, with 2 bases of the junction left unmatched. The CDR3 reads CASSHIAGGYNEQFF. The CDR3 DNA sequence: TGCGCCAGCAGCCACATAGCGGGAGGCTACAATGAGCAGTTCTTC.

This clone was seen only once. Other nucleotide sequences in the sample specify the same CDR3. The chain combines TRBV27 with TRBJ1-6; no clear D gene. The CDR3 loop spans 14 amino acids. Germline-derived CDR1 and CDR2 are MNHEY and SMNVEV (reference sequence). V was shortened by 6 bases and J by 5 bases, with 11 bases between the two germline ends. CDR3 protein: CASRQSAHNSPLHF. CDR3 DNA sequence: TGTGCCAGCAGACAGTCGGCACATAATTCACCCCTCCACTTT.

Regarding this clone: A junction boundary mismatches the germline segment, possibly from a read error. The chain links TRBV7-2 to TRBJ2-5, with 10 bases matching TRBD1. The germline gives CDR1 SGHTA, CDR2 FQGNSA. CDR3 length: 15 amino acids. The CDR3, as DNA: TGTGCCAGCAGCCCACGACAGGGGGCTCAAGGGACCCAGTACTTC. Protein: CASSPRQGAQGTQYF. The full variable domain, completed using reference TRBV7-2 and TRBJ2-5, is GAGVSQSPSNKVTEKGKDVELRCDPISGHTALYWYRQSLGQGLEFLIYFQGNSAPDKSGLPSDRFSAERTGGSVSTLTIQRTQQEDSAVYLCASSPRQGAQGTQYFGPGTRLLVL.

This clone was counted a few times. The chain joins TRBV28 to TRBJ2-7; D is ambiguous. The germline V gene encodes CDR1 MDHEN and CDR2 SYDVKM. This CDR3 comprises 15 residues. Trimming stripped 2 bases from V and 2 bases from J, with 13 bases between. The CDR3 nucleotides read TGTGCCAGCAGTTTAGCGGCTAGTCCCACCTACGAGCAGTACTTC. This gives the protein CASSLAASPTYEQYF.

This sequence joins TRBV28 and TRBJ2-7; 7 positions agree with TRBD2. Germline lookup yields CDR1 MDHEN and CDR2 SYDVKM. The CDR3 has 16 residues. V was clipped by 4 bases and J by 5 bases; unmatched bases: 14. This CDR3 is CASSYSAAGARDEQYF. The CDR3 nucleotides are TGTGCCAGCAGTTACTCGGCCGCGGGAGCCCGCGACGAGCAGTACTTC.

V and J are TRBV6-5 and TRBJ1-5, with 7 bases identical to TRBD1. CDR3 length equals 15 residues. Looked up from germline, CDR1 is MNHEY and CDR2 is SVGAGI. Trimming cost V 5 bases and J 3 bases; bases outside gene matches: 7. CDR3 DNA sequence: TGTGCCAGCAGTCAGACAGGGAGTTCCAATCAGCCCCAGCATTTT. Translated, it gives CASSQTGSSNQPQHF.

The chain links TRBV25-1 to TRBJ2-4, with 7 bases matching TRBD2. CDR3 length equals 16 residues. The germline V gene has CDR1 MGHDK and CDR2 SYGVNS. After removal of 5 bases from V and 1 base from J, the junction contained 8 bases not matched to a gene. The DNA of the CDR3 is TGTGCCAGCAGTCCCTCAGGGAGGGCCGCCAAAAACATTCAGTACTTC. It codes for CASSPSGRAAKNIQYF.

The CDR3 loop reads CASSLGASGPQDEQYF. CDR3 DNA: TGTGCCAGCAGCTTAGGGGCTAGCGGGCCACAGGACGAGCAGTACTTC. This chain uses TRBV7-2 with TRBJ2-7; the match to TRBD2 covers 8 bases. The CDR3 spans 16 residues. V lost 1 base, J lost 5 bases, and 10 bases stayed unmatched. Germline CDR1 is SGHTA and CDR2 is FQGNSA. The variable domain in full, with the rest retrieved from reference TRBV7-2 and TRBJ2-7, is GAGVSQSPSNKVTEKGKDVELRCDPISGHTALYWYRQSLGQGLEFLIYFQGNSAPDKSGLPSDRFSAERTGGSVSTLTIQRTQQEDSAVYLCASSLGASGPQDEQYFGPGTRLTVT.

The CDR3 region is CASHTEGSYEQYF. The DNA for the CDR3 is TGTGCCAGCCACACCGAGGGTTCCTACGAGCAGTACTTC. The rearrangement joins TRBV6-1 to TRBJ2-7, with a possible D match to TRBD2 (5 bases). In germline, CDR1 is MNHNS, CDR2 SASEGT. The CDR3 consists of 13 residues. V lost 8 bases and J lost 1, with 12 bases in between.

The CDR3 nucleotides are TGTGCCAGCTCACTCGGACGCCAGTCGCCAGGGGACGGCTACACCTTC. This gives the protein CASSLGRQSPGDGYTF. V usage is TRBV18 and J usage is TRBJ1-2; the D gene is possibly TRBD1 (6 bases). V was shortened by 4 bases and J by 8 bases, with 23 bases between the two germline ends. The germline CDR1 and CDR2 sequences are KGHSH and LQKENI. This CDR3 has 16 amino acids.

The rearrangement uses TRBV19 and TRBJ1-1; the D gene is possibly TRBD1 (5 bases). Germline loops: CDR1 LNHDA, CDR2 SQIVND (reference sequence). The CDR3 covers 16 residues. Deletions cut 1 base from V and 1 base from J, with 13 bases between. CDR3 amino acids: CASSIGVPRENTEAFF. The DNA for the CDR3 is TGTGCCAGTAGTATAGGAGTGCCCAGGGAGAACACTGAAGCTTTCTTT.

In nucleotides, the CDR3 is TGTGCCAGCAGTTTAATGGGAGGGGGCACAGATACGCAGTATTTT. Its protein is CASSLMGGGTDTQYF. V and J are TRBV27 and TRBJ2-3; 7 nucleotides match TRBD2. The trim removed 2 bases at V and 1 base at J, leaving 3 bases unmatched. In germline, CDR1 is MNHEY, CDR2 SMNVEV (reference sequence). The CDR3 consists of 15 residues.

This clone was seen once. The chain links TRBV11-2 to TRBJ2-7; TRBD2 might be the D (5 bases). The CDR3 has 18 amino acids. Trimming cost V 2 bases and J 0 bases, with 20 bases left between them. CDR1 is SGHAT and CDR2 is FQNNGV in the germline V gene. The DNA of the CDR3 is TGTGCCAGCAGCTTATTTAGTATGAAGGGAGTGAGCTCCTACGAGCAGTACTTC. Residues: CASSLFSMKGVSSYEQYF.

This clone has more than one count but fewer than ten. The chain combines TRBV28 with TRBJ1-4; tentatively, D is TRBD1 (6 bases). There are 16 residues in the CDR3. Deletions cut 10 bases from V and 0 bases from J, with 18 bases between. Germline assignment: CDR1 MDHEN and CDR2 SYDVKM. CDR3: CATTGTPTPTNEKLFF. Here the CDR3 DNA reads TGTGCCACCACTGGGACACCGACCCCAACTAATGAAAAACTGTTTTTT. The full variable domain, its missing parts supplied by reference TRBV28 and TRBJ1-4, is DVKVTQSSRYLVKRTGEKVFLECVQDMDHENMFWYRQDPGLGLRLIYFSYDVKMKEKGDIPEGYSVSREKKERFSLILESASTNQTSMYLCATTGTPTPTNEKLFFGSGTQLSVL.